One sample yielded the 25 T cell receptor beta chains listed below, sequenced in a study of identical twins. TCRdb re-called the 5' RACE reads with MiXCR, one entry per CDR3 protein. The sample yields roughly 710,000 distinct CDR3 sequences, roughly 6.2% seen once. Sample: naive T cells sorted from blood. The receptors were gathered from a man in his late teens or twenties in good health.

The table lists this clonotype with many counts. The chain is built from TRBV27 and TRBJ2-1; D not resolved. This CDR3 has 14 amino acids. V lost 3 bases, J lost 5 bases, and 11 bases lay in between. Germline V CDR1 and CDR2: MNHEY, SMNVEV (reference sequence). The CDR3 DNA reads as TGTGCCAGCAGTTTGTCGAAACCGAACAATGAGCAGTTCTTC. Protein: CASSLSKPNNEQFF.

This clonotype has just a few counts. The chain recombines TRBV28 with TRBJ2-5, with 7 bases identical to TRBD1. J lost 4 bases, V lost 2 bases, and 4 bases had no gene match. In germline, CDR1 is MDHEN, CDR2 SYDVKM. The CDR3 has 14 residues. The DNA of the CDR3 is TGTGCCAGCAGTTTACAGGGGGAGCTAGAGACCCAGTACTTC. Translated, it gives CASSLQGELETQYF. Looking up the rest from reference TRBV28 and TRBJ2-5 gives the full variable domain: DVKVTQSSRYLVKRTGEKVFLECVQDMDHENMFWYRQDPGLGLRLIYFSYDVKMKEKGDIPEGYSVSREKKERFSLILESASTNQTSMYLCASSLQGELETQYFGPGTRLLVL.

This clonotype was found many times. V is TRBV7-2 and J is TRBJ2-7; D uncertain. V was pared by 4 bases and J by 8 bases, with 12 bases between. The CDR3 is 12 residues long. Germline loops: CDR1 SGHTA, CDR2 FQGNSA. In DNA, the CDR3 is TGTGCCAGCAGCTCCGTAGTTGACAAGCAGTACTTC. The encoded protein is CASSSVVDKQYF.

In this sample, this clonotype turned up a few times. The rearrangement links TRBV29-1 to TRBJ2-5; 12 nucleotides align to TRBD1. V was clipped by 8 bases and J by 5 bases; unmatched bases: 12. This CDR3 is built from 15 residues. Germline lookup yields CDR1 SQVTM and CDR2 ANQGSEA. The CDR3 region has the DNA TGCAGCTCCGGGACAGGGGGCGCTTTGGGGGAGACCCAGTACTTC. Translated: CSSGTGGALGETQYF.

V and J are TRBV19 and TRBJ2-1; 11 bases fit TRBD2. The CDR3 consists of 14 residues. Germline lookup yields CDR1 LNHDA and CDR2 SQIVND (reference sequence). Trimming took 6 bases from V and 5 from J; bases not matched to a gene: 3. As DNA, the CDR3 is TGTGCCAGTAGACTTAGCGGGAGGGACAATGAGCAGTTCTTC. This codes for CASRLSGRDNEQFF.

This clonotype occurred many times. V is TRBV12-3 or TRBV12-4 and J is TRBJ2-3, with TRBD2 matching 7 bases. The V and J ends lost 6 bases and 0 bases, in that order; junction bases with no gene match: 6. The CDR3 is made up of 15 amino acids. Here the CDR3 reads CASSLAGVSTDTQYF. For the CDR3, the DNA is TGTGCCAGCAGCTTGGCGGGAGTTAGCACAGATACGCAGTATTTT.

The chain joins TRBV7-2 to TRBJ2-7; 7 bases match TRBD2. The V gene end was trimmed by 0 bases and the J gene end by 5 bases; junction bases not matched to a gene: 7. CDR3 length: 15 amino acids. The germline gives CDR1 SGHTA, CDR2 FQGNSA. The CDR3 DNA sequence: TGTGCCAGCAGCTTAGCCGGGGTCGGACTAGACGAGCAGTACTTC. Residues: CASSLAGVGLDEQYF.

Only a few counts were recorded for this clonotype. This rearrangement joins TRBV6-1 to TRBJ1-1; the D gene is possibly TRBD1 (6 bases). Germline CDR1 and CDR2: MNHNS and SASEGT. This CDR3 is built from 14 residues. V was trimmed by 7 bases and J by 6 bases, leaving 18 bases between them. CDR3: CASTVDFGGSEAFF. In DNA form, the CDR3 reads TGTGCCAGCACCGTTGATTTTGGGGGCTCTGAAGCTTTCTTT.

A few counts support this clonotype. The V gene is TRBV12-3 or TRBV12-4, the J gene TRBJ2-2; perhaps D is TRBD1 or TRBD2 (5 bases each). The CDR3 runs to 12 residues. The V end lost 6 bases, the J end lost 7 bases, and 9 bases lay between the germline ends. In nucleotides, the CDR3 is TGTGCCAGCAGGAGGGGTGGCGGGGAGCTGTTTTTT. Translation gives CASRRGGGELFF.

This clonotype showed up just a few times. The genes are TRBV27 and TRBJ2-3, with 8 bases that match TRBD2. V was clipped by 6 bases and J by 5 bases; unmatched bases: 10. This CDR3 has 15 residues. Germline CDR1 is MNHEY and CDR2 is SMNVEV (reference sequence). CDR3 in DNA: TGTGCCAGCAGCCCTACTAGCGGATGGGGAGATACGCAGTATTTT. Translation gives CASSPTSGWGDTQYF.

The chain employs TRBV5-1 and TRBJ2-5, with TRBD2 matching 7 bases. This CDR3 contains 16 residues. Germline assignment: CDR1 SGHRS and CDR2 YFSETQ. J was trimmed by 3 bases and V by 2 bases; bases with no gene match: 10. This chain's CDR3 is CASSFLPREREETQYF. DNA of the CDR3: TGCGCCAGCAGCTTCCTCCCGCGGGAGCGAGAAGAGACCCAGTACTTC.

This clonotype was seen a few times. The chain carries TRBV6-2 or TRBV6-3 and TRBJ2-1; 7 bases match TRBD2. V was clipped by 6 bases and J by 8 bases; unmatched bases: 16. The CDR3 loop spans 16 amino acids. CDR1 and CDR2 (germline): MNHEY, SVGEGT. The CDR3 sequence is CASREYGTTKQDEQFF. CDR3 DNA sequence: TGTGCCAGCAGAGAATACGGGACTACCAAGCAGGATGAGCAGTTCTTC.

The chain links TRBV12-3 or TRBV12-4 to TRBJ2-1; D unresolved. The CDR3 consists of 11 residues. V lost 8 bases, J lost 8 bases, and 10 bases lay in between. The CDR3, as DNA: TGTGCCAGCCTTTATAGGGATGAGCAGTTCTTC. As protein: CASLYRDEQFF.

The sample holds many counts of this clonotype. The chain recombines TRBV4-2 with TRBJ2-1, with D unclear. V was trimmed by 5 bases and J by 5 bases, leaving 13 bases between them. This CDR3 comprises 14 residues. Germline V CDR1 and CDR2: LGHNA, YNFKEQ. CDR3 sequence (DNA): TGTGCCAGCAGCGCTGACTCGGCTGACAATGAGCAGTTCTTC. Amino acid sequence: CASSADSADNEQFF.

This clonotype was observed at least ten times. V usage is TRBV19 and J usage is TRBJ1-4; D remains unclear. The CDR3 runs 13 residues. Germline assignment: CDR1 LNHDA and CDR2 SQIVND (reference sequence). The V gene lost 4 bases and the J gene lost 7 bases, with 10 bases spanning the gap. The CDR3 reads CASSTPSFEKLFF. CDR3 DNA sequence: TGTGCCAGTAGTACCCCTTCTTTTGAAAAACTGTTTTTT. The full variable domain, rest sourced from reference TRBV19 and TRBJ1-4, is DGGITQSPKYLFRKEGQNVTLSCEQNLNHDAMYWYRQDPGQGLRLIYYSQIVNDFQKGDIAEGYSVSREKKESFPLTVTSAQKNPTAFYLCASSTPSFEKLFFGSGTQLSVL.

This clonotype was detected many times. The rearrangement uses TRBV20-1 and TRBJ1-1; D is perhaps TRBD1 (6 bases). Trimming left V 3 bases short and J 0 bases short, with 14 bases between. The germline V gene encodes CDR1 DFQATT and CDR2 SNEGSKA (reference sequence). CDR3 length equals 15 residues. CDR3 region: CSASLPGQLNTEAFF. The CDR3 DNA reads as TGCAGTGCTAGCCTACCTGGACAGCTGAACACTGAAGCTTTCTTT.

This clonotype was detected only a few times. The genes are TRBV18 and TRBJ2-5; no definite D call. From germline, CDR1 is KGHSH and CDR2 LQKENI. This CDR3 is 14 amino acids long. Trimming left V 0 bases short and J 2 bases short, with 7 bases between. This CDR3 reads CASSPPQLQETQYF. The CDR3 DNA reads TGTGCCAGCTCACCACCCCAATTGCAAGAGACCCAGTACTTC.

This clonotype was recorded many times. The V and J genes are TRBV20-1 and TRBJ2-1; D unclear. Trimming left V 5 bases short and J 2 bases short, with 16 bases between. This CDR3 has 15 residues. Germline V gene data show CDR1 as DFQATT and CDR2 as SNEGSKA (reference sequence). The DNA of the CDR3 is TGCAGTGCTCCAGACTCCTCTTTCACCTACAATGAGCAGTTCTTC. As protein: CSAPDSSFTYNEQFF.

This clonotype has a handful of counts. The chain couples TRBV6-2 or TRBV6-3 to TRBJ2-7; D is perhaps TRBD1 or TRBD2 (5 bases each). This CDR3 region has 12 residues. V lost 7 bases and J lost 4, with 11 bases in between. Germline lookup yields CDR1 MNHEY and CDR2 SVGEGT. The DNA for the CDR3 is TGTGCCAGCACCCCCGGGGCGTACGAGCAGTACGTC. It specifies CASTPGAYEQYV.

J is TRBJ2-7 and V is TRBV30; D is possibly TRBD1 or TRBD2 (5 bases each). V was shortened by 7 bases and J by 2 bases, with 12 bases between the two germline ends. Germline CDR1 reads GTSNPN; CDR2 reads SVGIG (reference sequence). The CDR3 sequence is 12 residues long. The CDR3 DNA reads as TGTGCCTTTTCGGGGACCCCCTACGAGCAGTACTTC. It encodes CAFSGTPYEQYF.

In this sample, this clonotype turned up many times. The chain has TRBV20-1 and TRBJ2-3; perhaps TRBD1 as D (6 bases). V shed 0 bases and J shed 2 bases, with 18 bases lying between them. Germline CDR1 and CDR2: DFQATT and SNEGSKA (reference sequence). The CDR3 loop spans 17 amino acids. CDR3 in DNA: TGCAGTGCTAGAGATCCCAGGGGCAGGGCCAACACAGATACGCAGTATTTT. The encoded protein is CSARDPRGRANTDTQYF.

This clonotype was counted a few times. V gene TRBV7-8 combines with J gene TRBJ2-2; D ambiguous. V was pared by 5 bases and J by 6 bases, with 16 bases between. The CDR3 loop spans 15 amino acids. CDR1 is SGHVS, CDR2 FQNEAQ, per germline. The CDR3 sequence is CASSPGRQVAGELFF. Here the CDR3 DNA reads TGTGCCAGCAGCCCCGGACGGCAAGTTGCCGGGGAGCTGTTTTTT.

The chain combines TRBV6-1 with TRBJ1-2, with a weak D call TRBD1 (5 bases). V was trimmed by 8 bases and J by 0 bases, leaving 13 bases between them. Germline-derived CDR1 and CDR2 are MNHNS and SASEGT. The CDR3 runs to 14 residues. Here the CDR3 DNA reads TGTGCCAGCGGGGCGCCGGGGTCTAACTATGGCTACACCTTC. Translating gives CASGAPGSNYGYTF.

This clonotype was counted many times. This rearrangement joins TRBV20-1 to TRBJ1-5; possibly TRBD1 for D (5 bases). The CDR3 covers 15 residues. V was shortened by 3 bases and J by 4 bases, with 16 bases between the two germline ends. Germline loops: CDR1 DFQATT, CDR2 SNEGSKA (reference sequence). In nucleotides, the CDR3 is TGCAGTGCTAGTCTCGCAGGGAGGGCAAATCAGCCCCAGCATTTT. Translated, it gives CSASLAGRANQPQHF.

This clonotype has just a few counts. V and J are TRBV20-1 and TRBJ1-6, with D possibly TRBD1 on 6 matching bases. Germline CDR1 DFQATT, CDR2 SNEGSKA (reference sequence). This CDR3 has 15 amino acids. V gave up 3 bases and J gave up 7 bases, with 16 bases separating them. The DNA of the CDR3 is TGCAGTGCTAGTGGACCAGGGGTGCGGAATTCACCCCTCCACTTT. Amino acid sequence: CSASGPGVRNSPLHF.